The 29 T cell receptor beta chains listed next were all sequenced from one sample in a study of blood T cell repertoires in COVID-19. Sequencing used immunoSEQ multiplex PCR; TCRdb keeps in-frame clones, though not all of them. The sample consists of some 54,000 clones, around 81% of them appearing once. Sequences were obtained from peripheral blood. All receptors come from an elderly woman with COVID-19, enrolled during active disease.

This chain joins TRBV5-1 and TRBJ2-3; D is unresolved. Germline CDR1 is SGHRS and CDR2 is YFSETQ. The CDR3 has 14 amino acids. V lost 1 base and J 1 base, leaving 7 bases between the germline ends. CDR3 DNA sequence: TGCGCCAGCAGCTTGAACGCGGGCACAGATACGCAGTATTTT. Translated, it gives CASSLNAGTDTQYF.

This chain joins TRBV28 and TRBJ1-3, with unresolved D. Trimming left V 3 bases short and J 0 bases short, with 12 bases between. Germline V gene lookup returns CDR1 MDHEN and CDR2 SYDVKM. There are 16 residues in the CDR3. CDR3 in DNA: TGTGCCAGCAGTTTGCTAGCAGGTATCTCTGGAAACACCATATATTTT. It encodes CASSLLAGISGNTIYF.

The chain couples TRBV24-1 to TRBJ2-3; 8 nucleotides match TRBD1. The CDR3 is 13 residues long. J gave up 8 bases and V 3 bases, and 3 bases lay outside the gene matches. CDR1 KGHDR and CDR2 SFDVKD come from the germline V gene. This CDR3 reads CATSDPQGGTQYF. The CDR3 DNA is TGTGCCACCAGTGATCCACAGGGGGGTACGCAGTATTTT.

The chain uses TRBV6-1 and TRBJ2-7; 11 nucleotides match TRBD2. The germline V gene encodes CDR1 MNHNS and CDR2 SASEGT. J lost 7 bases, V lost 3 bases, and 11 bases had no gene match. The CDR3 consists of 16 residues. The CDR3 spells CASSDQRLAGGKEQYF. CDR3 coding DNA: TGTGCCAGCAGTGATCAGAGGCTAGCGGGAGGTAAAGAGCAGTACTTC.

The CDR3 coding sequence is TGTGCCTGGAGCTTACTCTCCGGGACAGCCTACAATGAGCAGTTCTTC. Translation gives CAWSLLSGTAYNEQFF. The rearrangement joins TRBV30 to TRBJ2-1; TRBD1 matches 7 bases. The CDR3 has 16 amino acids. Germline CDR1 is GTSNPN and CDR2 is SVGIG (reference sequence). V lost 3 bases and J lost 2; bases outside the gene matches: 10.

The chain is built from TRBV3-1 (or the pseudogene TRBV3-2) and TRBJ2-3, with D hard to call. The germline V and J ends were trimmed by 1 base and 7 bases, with 12 bases remaining between them. CDR3 length: 14 residues. Germline loops: CDR1 LGHDT, CDR2 YNNKEL (reference sequence). CDR3 nucleotides: TGTGCCAGCAGCCAAGTAAACCTACTGAATACGCAGTATTTT. Protein: CASSQVNLLNTQYF.

The rearrangement joins TRBV11-2 to TRBJ1-6; D possibly corresponds to TRBD1 (5 bases). The CDR3 has 14 residues. Trimming removed 5 bases from V and 7 bases from J, with 12 bases in between. CDR1 is SGHAT, CDR2 FQNNGV, per germline. CDR3 nucleotides: TGTGCCAGCAGCCCAAGACAGAGAAATTCACCCCTCCACTTT. Residues: CASSPRQRNSPLHF.

CDR3 nucleotides: TGTGCCATCAGTGAGTTGGGAGGGACCTATGGCTACACCTTC. The encoded protein is CAISELGGTYGYTF. The chain recombines TRBV10-3 with TRBJ1-2; possibly TRBD1 for D (5 bases). V dropped 1 base and J dropped 4 bases, with 10 bases sitting between them. Per germline, CDR1 ENHRY and CDR2 SYGVKD. The CDR3 has 14 residues.

This clone was detected a few times. This sequence joins TRBV27 and TRBJ1-4; 9 bases agree with TRBD1. Germline V gene data show CDR1 as MNHEY and CDR2 as SMNVEV (reference sequence). V shed 6 bases and J 5 bases; nucleotides not matched to a gene: 10. The CDR3 covers 16 residues. CDR3 nucleotide sequence: TGTGCCAGCAGGACAGGGGGAACCGCCTTAAATGAAAAACTGTTTTTT. The encoded protein is CASRTGGTALNEKLFF.

The chain couples TRBV7-9 to TRBJ2-7; 8 nucleotides align to TRBD2. V gave up 5 bases and J gave up 3 bases; unmatched junction bases: 3. CDR3 length equals 13 residues. Germline lookup yields CDR1 SEHNR and CDR2 FQNEAQ (reference sequence). CDR3 nucleotide sequence: TGTGCCAGCAGCCTACTAGCGGACTACGAGCAGTACTTC. It encodes CASSLLADYEQYF.

The gene calls are TRBV4-2 and TRBJ2-2; possible D gene TRBD1, 7 bases. Germline values: CDR1 LGHNA, CDR2 YNFKEQ. This CDR3 contains 18 residues. V was clipped by 1 base and J by 4 bases, with 19 bases between them. CDR3: CASSQGPGLPGGTGELFF. The CDR3 region has the DNA TGTGCCAGCAGCCAAGGGCCCGGACTACCAGGGGGCACCGGGGAGCTGTTTTTT.

This clone was detected a few times. This chain links TRBV11-2 with TRBJ2-7, with 8 bases identical to TRBD1. This CDR3 is 15 amino acids long. The V segment lost 1 base and the J segment 0 bases; nucleotides outside the gene matches: 2. Germline-derived CDR1 and CDR2 are SGHAT and FQNNGV. CDR3: CASSLGTGNSYEQYF. The CDR3 coding sequence is TGTGCCAGCAGCTTAGGGACAGGGAACTCCTACGAGCAGTACTTC.

The chain combines TRBV12-3 or TRBV12-4 with TRBJ2-7, with 7 bases fitting TRBD1. The CDR3 runs 13 residues. With 9 bases clipped from V and 0 bases from J, the junction kept 5 bases outside the gene matches. The CDR3 nucleotides read TGTGCCAGTCGGACAGGTAGCTCCTACGAGCAGTACTTC. Its translation: CASRTGSSYEQYF.

This sequence joins TRBV29-1 and TRBJ2-7; 8 bases are shared with TRBD2. Germline values: CDR1 SQVTM, CDR2 ANQGSEA. This CDR3 is built from 15 residues. The V segment lost 6 bases and the J segment 5 bases; nucleotides outside the gene matches: 15. The CDR3 loop reads CSVRGVIPGLDEQYF. CDR3 in DNA: TGCAGCGTCCGCGGGGTAATTCCGGGACTAGACGAGCAGTACTTC.

This clone has just a few counts. The V and J genes are TRBV19 and TRBJ1-2; 7 nucleotides agree with TRBD1. The CDR3 runs to 14 residues. Germline CDR1 LNHDA, CDR2 SQIVND (reference sequence). Trimming at V came to 2 bases and at J to 4 bases, leaving 4 bases not matched to a gene. As DNA, the CDR3 is TGTGCCAGTAGTATAACAGGGGCTGGCTATGGCTACACCTTC. Its protein product is CASSITGAGYGYTF.

This clone was recorded once. The chain uses TRBV30 and TRBJ2-3; D might be TRBD2 (6 bases). The germline V gene encodes CDR1 GTSNPN and CDR2 SVGIG (reference sequence). Trimming shortened V by 4 bases and J by 5 bases, and 16 bases separated the two germline ends. This CDR3 spans 14 amino acids. The CDR3 loop reads CAWKVGRGIDTQYF. The CDR3 nucleotides read TGTGCCTGGAAAGTGGGACGGGGGATAGATACGCAGTATTTT.

This sequence joins TRBV14 and TRBJ2-5; D call uncertain. V was pared by 5 bases and J by 5 bases, with 9 bases between. The CDR3 has 12 amino acids. The germline V gene encodes CDR1 SGHDN and CDR2 FVKESK. CDR3 bases: TGTGCCAGCAGCGAACAACCGGAGACCCAGTACTTC. Protein: CASSEQPETQYF.

The J gene is TRBJ1-2, the V gene TRBV7-9, with D unclear. The CDR3 contains 15 residues. CDR1 SEHNR and CDR2 FQNEAQ come from the germline V gene (reference sequence). V lost 0 bases and J lost 5, with 13 bases in between. Here the CDR3 DNA reads TGTGCCAGCAGCTTAGCGTGGAGGGCGGAGTATGGCTACACCTTC. Translation: CASSLAWRAEYGYTF.

This chain uses TRBV30 with TRBJ1-3; the D is unclear. CDR3 size: 14 residues. Germline-derived CDR1 and CDR2 are GTSNPN and SVGIG (reference sequence). Trimming took 2 bases from V and 0 from J, leaving 8 bases between them. CDR3 nucleotides: TGTGCCTGGAGTTCCTACGGCTCTGGAAACACCATATATTTT. This translates into CAWSSYGSGNTIYF.

The J gene is TRBJ1-4, the V gene TRBV19; D is perhaps TRBD1 (5 bases). Germline loops: CDR1 LNHDA, CDR2 SQIVND (reference sequence). Trimming removed 4 bases from V and 7 bases from J, with 10 bases in between. The CDR3 length is 13 residues. CDR3 bases: TGTGCCAGTAGTACCGACAGTGGTGAAAAACTGTTTTTT. Translated: CASSTDSGEKLFF.

The chain has TRBV7-3 and TRBJ2-1, with 9 bases lining up with TRBD1. The CDR3 contains 15 residues. Germline V gives CDR1 SGHTA, CDR2 FQGTGA. With V trimmed by 3 bases and J by 4 bases, 4 bases remained unmatched. The CDR3 spells CASSFTGQGYNEQFF. The CDR3 DNA reads as TGTGCCAGCAGCTTCACGGGACAGGGATACAATGAGCAGTTCTTC.

This clone was observed a single time. The J gene is TRBJ1-1, the V gene TRBV12-3 or TRBV12-4; D is ambiguous. V was shortened by 6 bases and J by 4 bases, with 12 bases between the two germline ends. The CDR3 contains 13 residues. DNA of the CDR3: TGTGCCAGCAGATTCGGACGGGGCACTGAAGCTTTCTTT. This encodes CASRFGRGTEAFF.

This sequence joins TRBV5-6 and TRBJ1-6; 7 nucleotides match TRBD1. Germline trimming cut 3 bases from V and 7 bases from J; bases unmatched to any gene: 7. The CDR3 has 15 amino acids. From germline, CDR1 is SGHDT and CDR2 YYEEEE. CDR3 bases: TGTGCCAGCAGCTCGTTCGACAGGGAAAATTCACCCCTCCACTTT. Its protein product is CASSSFDRENSPLHF.

The table lists this clone with a count of one. The CDR3 sequence: CASSYSSVNTGELFF. The CDR3 coding sequence is TGTGCCAGCAGTTACTCATCGGTGAACACCGGGGAGCTGTTTTTT. V gene TRBV6-5 combines with J gene TRBJ2-2; D remains ambiguous. The CDR3 is 15 residues long. Germline V gives CDR1 MNHEY, CDR2 SVGAGI. Deletions cut 0 bases from V and 1 base from J, with 6 bases between.

In this sample, this clone turned up a few times. The genes are TRBV5-1 and TRBJ2-7; D not resolved. CDR1 is SGHRS and CDR2 is YFSETQ in the germline V gene. Between the trimmed V and J ends, which lost 3 bases and 2 bases, there was a span of 9 bases. This CDR3 region has 13 residues. The CDR3 here is CASSSQSTYEQYF. In DNA, the CDR3 is TGCGCCAGCAGCTCACAGAGCACCTACGAGCAGTACTTC.

This clone was counted only a few times. The chain carries TRBV4-1 and TRBJ1-1, with D perhaps matching TRBD1 (5 bases). Trimming shortened V by 4 bases and J by 7 bases, and 13 bases separated the two germline ends. This CDR3 spans 13 amino acids. CDR1 MGHRA and CDR2 YSYEKL come from the germline V gene. The CDR3 is CASSLGRGVEAFF. Written as DNA, the CDR3 is TGCGCCAGCAGCCTAGGACGGGGGGTTGAAGCTTTCTTT.

The rearrangement joins TRBV6-5 to TRBJ1-4, with 9 bases fitting TRBD1. V lost 5 bases, J lost 6 bases, and 1 base stayed unmatched. There are 13 residues in the CDR3. The germline V gene encodes CDR1 MNHEY and CDR2 SVGAGI. This chain's CDR3 is CASSRDRDEKLFF. The CDR3 DNA follows: TGTGCCAGCAGTCGGGACAGGGATGAAAAACTGTTTTTT.

The J gene is TRBJ2-5, the V gene TRBV11-2; the match to TRBD2 covers 10 bases. Germline CDR1 is SGHAT and CDR2 is FQNNGV. This CDR3 is 16 amino acids long. Trimming took 2 bases from V and 9 from J; bases not matched to a gene: 12. Written as DNA, the CDR3 is TGTGCCAGCAGCTTACTCGGGACTAGCGTTCGGCGGCCCCAGTACTTC. Protein product: CASSLLGTSVRRPQYF.

The chain employs TRBV6-2 or TRBV6-3 and TRBJ2-1; possible D gene TRBD2, 6 bases. The CDR3 length is 15 residues. Germline V CDR1 and CDR2: MNHEY, SVGEGT. Trimming left V 0 bases short and J 1 base short, with 7 bases between. Here the CDR3 DNA reads TGTGCCAGCAGTTACTCGGGGGGTTCCTACAATGAGCAGTTCTTC. Protein: CASSYSGGSYNEQFF.